This T cell receptor (beta chain) was recorded in a study of shared clonotypes between healthy human individuals. Across the study: Aged 18 to 49, the donors were a couple of women and three men.

The table lists this clone with a count of one. Its cognate antigen is unknown. V lost 3 bases, J lost 1 base, and 5 bases stayed unmatched. There are 16 residues in the CDR3. Germline V gene data show CDR1 as SEHNR and CDR2 as FQNEAQ (reference sequence). CD8 cells classed as naive were CD45RO-negative and positively selected for CCR7, excluding terminally differentiated effector memory CD45RA+ cells. Overall study findings and caveats: Larger richness was generally estimated for naive than memory subsets. Clonotype sharing among donors, it was expected, would be affected by sequencing depth.

Every subset's genomic DNA went evenly onto several immunoSEQ plates. Clones were read by immunoSEQ multiplex PCR, and TCRdb kept only the in-frame ones, dropping some. Of about 800,000 clones in the sample, approximately 97% were seen once. The chain links TRBV7-9 to TRBJ2-3; 9 positions match TRBD2. The sequencing input was naive CD8+ T cells sorted from blood. The TCR was taken from a man aged 25 to 40 in good health. The CDR3 nucleotides are TGTGCCAGCAGCTTCTTAGCGGGAGCCGGCACAGATACGCAGTATTTT. Protein product: CASSFLAGAGTDTQYF.